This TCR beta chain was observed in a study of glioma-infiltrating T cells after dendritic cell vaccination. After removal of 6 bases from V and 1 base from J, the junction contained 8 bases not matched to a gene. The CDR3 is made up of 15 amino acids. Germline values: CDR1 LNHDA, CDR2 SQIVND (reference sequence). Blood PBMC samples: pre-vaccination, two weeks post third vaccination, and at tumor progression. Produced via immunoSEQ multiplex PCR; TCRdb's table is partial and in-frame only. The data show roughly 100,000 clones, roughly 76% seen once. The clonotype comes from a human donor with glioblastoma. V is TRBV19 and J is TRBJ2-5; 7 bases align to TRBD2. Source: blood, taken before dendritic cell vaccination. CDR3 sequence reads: CASRLRGVPQETQYF. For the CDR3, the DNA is TGTGCCAGTAGGCTACGGGGGGTCCCCCAAGAGACCCAGTACTTC.